Below, 10 T cell receptor beta chains from the same sample are listed, as sequenced in a study of stem cell transplantation in POMP-related autoinflammatory disease. The assay was immunoSEQ multiplex PCR, and TCRdb's table has in-frame clones only and misses some. The table includes about 4,900 clones, roughly 90% detected once. The sample here was CD8+ T cells from PBMCs, taken after stem cell transplantation. These TCRs come from a human patient with POMP-related autoinflammation and immune dysregulation (PRAID). These T cells may partly come from the graft donor.

This chain joins TRBV5-4 and TRBJ2-1; 9 bases line up with TRBD2. J was trimmed by 10 bases and V by 4 bases; bases with no gene match: 6. The CDR3 extends over 13 amino acids. Germline CDR1 reads SGHNT; CDR2 reads YYREEE (reference sequence). The DNA for the CDR3 is TGTGCCAGCAGCGGGGGGACTAGCTTAGAGCAGTTCTTC. This translates into CASSGGTSLEQFF.

V gene TRBV6-5 combines with J gene TRBJ1-5; tentatively, D is TRBD1 (6 bases). V was cut by 2 bases and J by 6 bases, with 14 bases left in between. The CDR3 length is 15 residues. Germline V gives CDR1 MNHEY, CDR2 SVGAGI. CDR3 loop: CASSYAYRETQPQHF. The CDR3 DNA sequence: TGTGCCAGCAGTTACGCCTACAGGGAGACTCAGCCCCAGCATTTT.

V is TRBV4-1 and J is TRBJ2-7; TRBD2 matches at 11 bases. Trimming cost V 3 bases and J 4 bases; bases outside gene matches: 5. There are 15 residues in the CDR3. CDR1 is MGHRA, CDR2 YSYEKL, per germline. This CDR3 reads CASSHTTSGVYEQYF. In DNA form, the CDR3 reads TGCGCCAGCAGCCACACGACTAGCGGGGTATACGAGCAGTACTTC.

A few counts support this clone. V is TRBV27 and J is TRBJ1-5, with D possibly matching TRBD1 (5 bases). Per the germline V gene, CDR1 is MNHEY and CDR2 is SMNVEV (reference sequence). The CDR3 totals 16 residues. V was shortened by 6 bases and J by 3 bases, with 18 bases between the two germline ends. The CDR3 here is CASSGAGRYFNQPQHF. The CDR3 region has the DNA TGTGCCAGCAGCGGGGCAGGGCGCTACTTCAATCAGCCCCAGCATTTT.

The V gene is TRBV5-1, the J gene TRBJ2-5; D is undetermined. The CDR3 consists of 12 residues. V was clipped by 4 bases and J by 2 bases, with 6 bases between them. Germline CDR1 reads SGHRS; CDR2 reads YFSETQ. CDR3 region: CASSEDQETQYF. CDR3 in DNA: TGCGCCAGCAGCGAGGATCAAGAGACCCAGTACTTC.

V usage is TRBV5-4 and J usage is TRBJ1-1; D perhaps matches TRBD1 (6 bases). CDR3 length equals 15 residues. The germline gives CDR1 SGHNT, CDR2 YYREEE (reference sequence). V lost 1 base and J 3 bases, leaving 13 bases between the germline ends. CDR3 nucleotide sequence: TGTGCCAGCAGCTTGAATGGGGGCGAGGACACTGAAGCTTTCTTT. Amino acid sequence: CASSLNGGEDTEAFF.

The V call is TRBV7-2, the J call TRBJ2-7, with 12 bases that match TRBD2. The germline CDR1 and CDR2 sequences are SGHTA and FQGNSA. The CDR3 consists of 14 residues. Unmatched junction bases numbered 2, after V lost 5 bases and J lost 3 bases. The CDR3 loop reads CASSATSGSYEQYF. CDR3 in DNA: TGTGCCAGCAGCGCGACTAGCGGGAGCTACGAGCAGTACTTC.

The chain combines TRBV5-1 with TRBJ1-2; D uncertain. V lost 4 bases to trimming and J lost 8 bases, with 18 bases between them. The CDR3 sequence is 14 residues long. Germline values: CDR1 SGHRS, CDR2 YFSETQ. CDR3 residues: CASSPNMFSLGYTF. The CDR3 bases are TGCGCCAGCAGCCCCAATATGTTCTCATTGGGCTACACCTTC.

The chain is built from TRBV7-9 and TRBJ1-6, with TRBD1 matching 9 bases. CDR1 is SEHNR, CDR2 FQNEAQ, per germline (reference sequence). The V gene end was trimmed by 6 bases and the J gene end by 7 bases; junction bases not matched to a gene: 10. The CDR3 consists of 16 residues. In DNA form, the CDR3 reads TGTGCCAGCAGTTCTGGGCCGGACAGGGGAAATTCACCCCTCCACTTT. This gives the protein CASSSGPDRGNSPLHF. The variable domain in full, completed from reference TRBV7-9 and TRBJ1-6, reads DTGVSQNPRHKITKRGQNVTFRCDPISEHNRLYWYRQTLGQGPEFLTYFQNEAQLEKSRLLSDRFSAERPKGSFSTLEIQRTEQGDSAMYLCASSSGPDRGNSPLHFGNGTRLTVT.

The V gene is TRBV28, the J gene TRBJ2-7; D not certain. Germline V gives CDR1 MDHEN, CDR2 SYDVKM. The CDR3 is made up of 14 amino acids. The V end lost 5 bases, the J end lost 1 base, and 12 bases lay between the germline ends. CDR3 in amino acids: CASSTSPVSYEQYF. CDR3 in DNA: TGTGCCAGCAGTACCTCCCCAGTATCCTACGAGCAGTACTTC.